The T cell receptor (beta chain) under discussion was sequenced for a study of blood T cells in healthy people across ages (dated by TCRdb to about 2015). Regarding the complete study: In model experiments, template switching captured roughly one uniquely barcoded TCR beta cDNA molecule for every two T cells. To track age-related changes in TCR beta repertoire diversity, the study relied on deep sequencing normalized with unique cDNA molecular identifiers. Four age groups were formed from the donors: young (average 16 years), middle-aged (approximately 40), aged (roughly 59) and long-lived (around 82). To avoid experimental bias, donors of different ages were spread randomly across the sequencing lanes. The study analyzed two additional independent replicas of 1 million unique cDNA reads from the same blood draw for two donors, one aged 18 to 30 and one aged 80 or older.

The library was made by 5' RACE. The sample was run on an Illumina HiSeq 2500. The second PCR ran for roughly 7 to 12 cycles and used a J-beta primer mix along with a sample-barcoded 5' primer. A unique molecular identifier was introduced onto each TCR beta cDNA molecule by a template-switch 5' adaptor carrying 12 random nucleotides. At least 3 million CDR3-containing paired-end reads were obtained from each sample. The Mint cDNA synthesis kit, primed by a TRBC-specific oligonucleotide, was used to synthesize first-strand cDNA from all RNA. All cDNA was treated with uracil-DNA glycosylase and then went through a first 18-cycle PCR with the universal primers M1SS and BC2_uni_R. Per the original workflow: For normalization, 1 million high-quality reads, each with a distinct molecular identifier, were randomly selected from each sample. Reads with shared molecular identifiers were discarded instead of being binned into consensus sequences. MiTCR, set to a Q25 quality threshold and the strictest error-elimination algorithm, was used for CDR3 identification, clonotype clustering and error correction. A nonparametric unseen species model with Euler transformation was used to estimate a lower bound on total TCR beta diversity. TCRdb trimmed the raw reads at Q25, called clones with MiXCR and kept productive beta chains. Here each entry gathers all rows of one CDR3 protein and keeps the most common genes and DNA. TCRdb, not the original authors, processed these V and J calls. The sample profile shows 1.5 million to 1.9 million distinct CDR3 sequences; around 40% of them were found once. The ten biggest clones cover 4% of the sample.

The paper's findings and limits, for the study overall: Estimates of total diversity based on one million sequenced T cells were considered lower bounds and underestimates. Bulk unsorted PBMC profiling prevented conclusive comparison of naive and antigen-experienced compartments. Because the CMV infection status of the donors was unknown, age-related changes in expanded clonotypes may potentially have been confounded. Observed TCR beta diversity per million T cells fell roughly linearly with age, and a significant reduction was already apparent by age approximately 40. Observed TCR beta diversity correlated strongly with the percentage of naive T cells measured by flow cytometry. Compared with the aged group, more naive CD4+ T cells, fewer expanded clones and increased TCR diversity were shown by the long-lived group, suggesting age selection.

The CDR3, from cysteine to phenylalanine, totals 14 residues. Only the CDR3 region is kept as DNA, spanning 42 bases read in frame from base 1. Reading the germline V gene (reference sequence) gives CDR1 LNHDA and CDR2 SQIVND. The junction shows trimming of 5 bases on V and 6 bases on J, plus 15 bases between the germline ends. About this clonotype itself: The specificity of this receptor is unknown. No much larger clonotype is one base removed from it; base qualities were not supplied.

The donors were roughly 40 Caucasian individuals from Russia, aged 6 to 90 years, who were systemically healthy. Each donor gave approximately 9.3 milliliters of peripheral blood, collected into EDTA-treated Vacutainer tubes. Ficoll-Paque density-gradient centrifugation was used to isolate PBMCs, with at least 6 million obtained per sample. Total RNA was extracted from PBMCs with Trizol reagent, with at least 6 micrograms obtained per sample. Naive CD45RAhigh/CD27high T cell percentages were measured by flow cytometry on a PBMC aliquot from every donor. What was sequenced was blood. The rearranged segments are TRBV19 and TRBJ2-3; the D gene is possibly TRBD2, with 5 bases matching. The source is a woman aged 18 to 35 in good health. This receptor has the CDR3 CASSYRGLGDTQYF. In nucleotide form, the sequence is TGTGCCAGTAGTTACCGAGGACTGGGGGATACGCAGTATTTT.